This TCR beta chain was recovered during a study of T-cell memory formation after mild COVID-19. Study-wide results and caveats: Clones shrinking from day 15 to 85 showed even CD4/CD8 mixes; later expanders tilted CD4+. CD4+ contracting clones were mainly CM and EM; CD8+ ones, EMRA.

A remark on this clonotype: As yet, its antigen is unknown.

One entry per CDR3 protein results from TCRdb running MiXCR on the 5' RACE reads. The sample comprises around 250,000 distinct CDR3 sequences, over 15% of which are singletons, and around 2.2% rests with the top ten. Sequencing was done on a sample of PBMCs or a T cell subset sorted from them (not recorded which). The source is an adult woman who had mild COVID-19 (a few samples of this study predate the infection). Cell type and time point are not known.

CDR3 nucleotide sequence: TGTGCCAGCAGCCGGGGGACAGGGTCCGGTGGCTACACCTTC. Protein sequence: CASSRGTGSGGYTF. The chain employs TRBV5-6 and TRBJ1-2; TRBD1 matches 9 bases. Germline CDR1 and CDR2: SGHDT and YYEEEE. The CDR3 totals 14 residues. V was clipped by 4 bases and J by 7 bases; unmatched bases: 8.